The TCR beta chain described here comes from a study of Graves' ophthalmopathy and Graves' hyperthyroidism. Findings and limits, study-wide: Ophthalmopathy versus stable hyperthyroidism: 13-signature model gave about 87% sensitivity, 81.08% specificity.

This clonotype has more than one count but fewer than ten. The antigen is undetermined. The study amplified TCR beta CDR3 regions using RNA transcripts. The workflow started with a first-round RT-PCR run with HTBI primers and then moved on to a second-round multiplex PCR. From the multiplex PCR reads, TCRdb called clonotypes with MiXCR, one entry per CDR3 protein. The table has around 400,000 distinct CDR3 sequences, under 25% seen once. Germline lookup yields CDR1 LNHDA and CDR2 SQIVND (reference sequence). V lost 6 bases, J lost 8 bases, and 6 bases stayed unmatched. The CDR3 has 14 residues. Ages of hyperthyroidism patients ran from 18 to 65, and their diagnoses were new, under 2 months' duration. Pregnant or lactating patients and those with other autoimmune diseases or uncontrolled infections were excluded. Sampling around 9 ml of fresh peripheral blood provided the PBMCs.

The receptor was derived from a woman aged 18-35 years with stable Graves' hyperthyroidism. The sequencing input was peripheral blood. This sequence joins TRBV19 and TRBJ2-3, with 12 bases identical to TRBD2. The DNA of the CDR3 is TGTGCCAGTAGGGAACTAGCGGGAGGCCGTACGCAGTATTTT. This codes for CASRELAGGRTQYF. The whole variable domain, filled in from reference TRBV19 and TRBJ2-3, reads DGGITQSPKYLFRKEGQNVTLSCEQNLNHDAMYWYRQDPGQGLRLIYYSQIVNDFQKGDIAEGYSVSREKKESFPLTVTSAQKNPTAFYLCASRELAGGRTQYFGPGTRLTVL.